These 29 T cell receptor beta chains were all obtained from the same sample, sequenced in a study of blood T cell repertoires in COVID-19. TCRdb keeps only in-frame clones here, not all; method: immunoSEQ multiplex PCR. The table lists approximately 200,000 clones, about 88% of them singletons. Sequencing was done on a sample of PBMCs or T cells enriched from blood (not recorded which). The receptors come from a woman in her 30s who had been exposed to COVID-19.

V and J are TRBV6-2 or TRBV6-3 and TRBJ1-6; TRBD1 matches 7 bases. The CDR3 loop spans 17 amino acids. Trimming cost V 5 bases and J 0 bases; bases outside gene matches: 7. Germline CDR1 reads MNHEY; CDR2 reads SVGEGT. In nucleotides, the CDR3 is TGTGCCAGCAGTCCCGACAGGGACCACTCCTATAATTCACCCCTCCACTTT. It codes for CASSPDRDHSYNSPLHF.

The CDR3 region has the DNA TGTGCCAGTAGTTTCGGGGGAAGCTCTGGGGCCAACGTCCTGACTTTC. The encoded protein is CASSFGGSSGANVLTF. The V call is TRBV19, the J call TRBJ2-6; TRBD2 is a possible D gene (6 bases). The germline V gene encodes CDR1 LNHDA and CDR2 SQIVND (reference sequence). The CDR3 covers 16 residues. V was shortened by 5 bases and J by 0 bases, with 11 bases between the two germline ends.

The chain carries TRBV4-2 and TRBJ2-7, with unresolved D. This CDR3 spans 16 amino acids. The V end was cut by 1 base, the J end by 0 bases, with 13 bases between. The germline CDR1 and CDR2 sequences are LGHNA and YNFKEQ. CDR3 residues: CASSQASTTGSYEQYF. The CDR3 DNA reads TGTGCCAGCAGCCAAGCCAGTACCACGGGCTCCTACGAGCAGTACTTC.

The CDR3: CASSYGAGSYNEQFF. For the CDR3, the DNA is TGTGCCAGCAGTTACGGCGCAGGGTCCTACAATGAGCAGTTCTTC. The V and J genes are TRBV6-5 and TRBJ2-1, with D possibly matching TRBD1 (5 bases). Trimming pared 2 bases from V and 1 base from J, leaving 9 bases between. CDR3 length equals 15 residues. Germline CDR1 is MNHEY and CDR2 is SVGAGI.

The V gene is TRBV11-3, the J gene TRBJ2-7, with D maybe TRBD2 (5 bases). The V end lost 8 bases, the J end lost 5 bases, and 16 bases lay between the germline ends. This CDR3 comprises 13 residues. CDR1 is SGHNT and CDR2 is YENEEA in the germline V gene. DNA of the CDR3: TGTGCCAGCGAGGGTCCATCCATCCACGAGCAGTACTTC. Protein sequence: CASEGPSIHEQYF.

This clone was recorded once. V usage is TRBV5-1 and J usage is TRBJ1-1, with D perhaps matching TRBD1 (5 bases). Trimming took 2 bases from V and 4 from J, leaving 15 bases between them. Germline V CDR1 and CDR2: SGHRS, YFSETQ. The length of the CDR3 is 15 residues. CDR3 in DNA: TGCGCCAGCAGCTTAGGGGATCTGCGATCCACTGAAGCTTTCTTT. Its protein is CASSLGDLRSTEAFF.

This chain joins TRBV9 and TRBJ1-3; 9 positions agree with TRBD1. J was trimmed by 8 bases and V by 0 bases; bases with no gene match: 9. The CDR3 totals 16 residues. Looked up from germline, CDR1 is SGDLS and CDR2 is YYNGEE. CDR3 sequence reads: CASSVEWDREGDTIYF. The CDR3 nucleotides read TGTGCCAGCAGCGTAGAGTGGGACAGGGAAGGGGACACCATATATTTT.

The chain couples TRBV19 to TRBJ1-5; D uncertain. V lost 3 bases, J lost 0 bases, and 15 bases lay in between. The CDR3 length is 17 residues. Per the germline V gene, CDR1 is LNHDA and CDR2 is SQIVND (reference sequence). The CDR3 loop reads CASSMEPSTDSNQPQHF. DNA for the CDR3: TGTGCCAGTAGTATGGAACCCTCCACAGATAGCAATCAGCCCCAGCATTTT.

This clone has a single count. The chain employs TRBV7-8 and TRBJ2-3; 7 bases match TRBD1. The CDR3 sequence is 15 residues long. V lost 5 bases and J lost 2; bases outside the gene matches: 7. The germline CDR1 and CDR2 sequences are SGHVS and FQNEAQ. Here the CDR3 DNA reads TGTGCCAGCAGCGACCGGGACAGATACACAGATACGCAGTATTTT. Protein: CASSDRDRYTDTQYF.

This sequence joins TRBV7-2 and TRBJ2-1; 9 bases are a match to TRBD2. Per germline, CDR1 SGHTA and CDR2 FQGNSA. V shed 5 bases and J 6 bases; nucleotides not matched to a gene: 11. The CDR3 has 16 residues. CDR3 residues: CASSLFFGRGGNEQFF. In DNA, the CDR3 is TGTGCCAGCAGCCTCTTTTTTGGGCGGGGGGGCAATGAGCAGTTCTTC.

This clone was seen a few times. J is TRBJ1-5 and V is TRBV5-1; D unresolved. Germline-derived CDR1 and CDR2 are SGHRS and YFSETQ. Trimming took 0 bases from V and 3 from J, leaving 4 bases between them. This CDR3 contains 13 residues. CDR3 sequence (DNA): TGCGCCAGCAGCTTGGGACACAATCAGCCCCAGCATTTT. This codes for CASSLGHNQPQHF. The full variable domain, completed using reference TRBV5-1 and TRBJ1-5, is KAGVTQTPRYLIKTRGQQVTLSCSPISGHRSVSWYQQTPGQGLQFLFEYFSETQRNKGNFPGRFSGRQFSNSRSEMNVSTLELGDSALYLCASSLGHNQPQHFGDGTRLSIL.

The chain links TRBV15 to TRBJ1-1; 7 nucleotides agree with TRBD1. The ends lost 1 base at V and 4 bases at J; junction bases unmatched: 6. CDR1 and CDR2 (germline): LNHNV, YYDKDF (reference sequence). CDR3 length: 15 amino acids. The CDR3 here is CATSRVRAGGTEAFF. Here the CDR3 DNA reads TGTGCCACCAGCAGAGTACGGGCAGGGGGCACTGAAGCTTTCTTT.

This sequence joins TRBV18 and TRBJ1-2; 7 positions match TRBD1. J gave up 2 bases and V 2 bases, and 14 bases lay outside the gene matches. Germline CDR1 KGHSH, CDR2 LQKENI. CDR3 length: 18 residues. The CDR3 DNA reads TGTGCCAGCTCACCAGCCCCTCCCGGGACAGCCTTGAACTATGGCTACACCTTC. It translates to CASSPAPPGTALNYGYTF.

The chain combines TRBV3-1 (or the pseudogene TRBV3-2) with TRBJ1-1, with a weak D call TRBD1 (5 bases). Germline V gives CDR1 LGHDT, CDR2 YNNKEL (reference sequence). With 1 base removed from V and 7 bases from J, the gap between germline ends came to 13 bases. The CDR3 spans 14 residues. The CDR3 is CASSQVGREDEAFF. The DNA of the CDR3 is TGTGCCAGCAGCCAAGTAGGCAGGGAAGATGAAGCTTTCTTT.

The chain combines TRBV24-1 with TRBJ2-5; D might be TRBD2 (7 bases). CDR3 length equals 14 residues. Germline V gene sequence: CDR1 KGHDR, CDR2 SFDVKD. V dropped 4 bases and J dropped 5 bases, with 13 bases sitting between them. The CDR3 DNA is TGTGCCACCAGTGAGGGGGGGCCGTGGGAGACCCAGTACTTC. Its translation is CATSEGGPWETQYF.

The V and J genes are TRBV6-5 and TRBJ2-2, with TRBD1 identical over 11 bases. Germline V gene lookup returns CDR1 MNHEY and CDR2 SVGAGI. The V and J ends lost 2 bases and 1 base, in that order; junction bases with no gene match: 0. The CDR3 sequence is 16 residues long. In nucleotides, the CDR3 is TGTGCCAGCAGTTACGGGACAGGGGGGAACACCGGGGAGCTGTTTTTT. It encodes CASSYGTGGNTGELFF.

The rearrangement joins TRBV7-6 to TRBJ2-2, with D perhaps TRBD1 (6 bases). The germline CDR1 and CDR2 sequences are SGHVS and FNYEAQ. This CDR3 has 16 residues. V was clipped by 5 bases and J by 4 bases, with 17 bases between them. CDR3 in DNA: TGTGCCAGCAGCCTCACTACAGGGTCGGGCACCGGGGAGCTGTTTTTT. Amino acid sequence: CASSLTTGSGTGELFF.

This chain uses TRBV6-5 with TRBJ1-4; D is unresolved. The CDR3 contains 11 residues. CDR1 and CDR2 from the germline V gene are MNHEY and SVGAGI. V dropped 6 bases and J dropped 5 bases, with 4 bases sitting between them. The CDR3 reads CASRENEKLFF. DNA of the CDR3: TGTGCCAGCAGGGAGAATGAAAAACTGTTTTTT.

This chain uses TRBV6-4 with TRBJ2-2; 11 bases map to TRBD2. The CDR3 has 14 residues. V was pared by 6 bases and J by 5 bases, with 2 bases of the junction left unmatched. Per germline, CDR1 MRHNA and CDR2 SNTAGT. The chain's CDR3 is CASRLAGATGELFF. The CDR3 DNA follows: TGTGCCAGCAGACTAGCGGGAGCAACCGGGGAGCTGTTTTTT.

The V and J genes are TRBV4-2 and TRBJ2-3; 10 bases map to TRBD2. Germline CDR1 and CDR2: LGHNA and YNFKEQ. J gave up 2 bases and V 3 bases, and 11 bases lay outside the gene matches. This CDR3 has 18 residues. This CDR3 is CASSQDIALAGLTDTQYF. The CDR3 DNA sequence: TGTGCCAGCAGCCAGGATATAGCACTAGCGGGGCTCACAGATACGCAGTATTTT.

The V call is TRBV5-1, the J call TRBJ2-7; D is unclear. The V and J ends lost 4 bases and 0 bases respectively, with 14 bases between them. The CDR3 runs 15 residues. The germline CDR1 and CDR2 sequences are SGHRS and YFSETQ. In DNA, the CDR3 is TGCGCCAGCAGCAGAGGTGGCGGTGGCTCCTACGAGCAGTACTTC. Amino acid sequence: CASSRGGGGSYEQYF.

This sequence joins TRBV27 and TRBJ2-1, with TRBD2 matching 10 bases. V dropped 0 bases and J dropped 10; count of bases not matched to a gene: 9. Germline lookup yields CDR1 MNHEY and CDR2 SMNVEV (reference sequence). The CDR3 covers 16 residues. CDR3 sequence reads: CASSLSSGGASREQFF. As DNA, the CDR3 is TGTGCCAGCAGTTTATCGAGCGGGGGGGCCTCGAGGGAGCAGTTCTTC.

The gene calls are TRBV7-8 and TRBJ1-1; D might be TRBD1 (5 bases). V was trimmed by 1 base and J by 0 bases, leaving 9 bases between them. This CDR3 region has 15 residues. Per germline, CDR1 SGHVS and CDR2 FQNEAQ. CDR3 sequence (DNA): TGTGCCAGCAGCTTAGTTGGCAGGGTGAACACTGAAGCTTTCTTT. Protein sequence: CASSLVGRVNTEAFF.

CDR3 sequence reads: CASSLLRDKAFF. In nucleotides, the CDR3 is TGTGCCAGCAGCCTACTTAGAGACAAAGCTTTCTTT. V usage is TRBV14 and J usage is TRBJ1-1; D is ambiguous. Germline CDR1 reads SGHDN; CDR2 reads FVKESK. V dropped 4 bases and J dropped 9 bases, with 12 bases sitting between them. The CDR3 sequence is 12 residues long.

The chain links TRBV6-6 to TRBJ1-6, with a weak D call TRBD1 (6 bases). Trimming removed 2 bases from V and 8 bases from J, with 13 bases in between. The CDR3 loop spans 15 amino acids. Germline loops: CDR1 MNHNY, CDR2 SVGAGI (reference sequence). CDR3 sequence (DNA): TGTGCCAGCAGTTACCGGACAGAGGCGCATTCACCCCTCCACTTT. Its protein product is CASSYRTEAHSPLHF.

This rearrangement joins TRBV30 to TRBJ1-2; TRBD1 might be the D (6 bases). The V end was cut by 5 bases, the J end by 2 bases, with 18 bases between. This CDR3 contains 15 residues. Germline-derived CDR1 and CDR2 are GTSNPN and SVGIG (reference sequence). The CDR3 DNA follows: TGTGCCTGGGATGCCTTGACAGGATTCAACTATGGCTACACCTTC. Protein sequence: CAWDALTGFNYGYTF.

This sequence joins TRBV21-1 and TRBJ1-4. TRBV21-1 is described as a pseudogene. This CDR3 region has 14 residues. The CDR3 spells CASSKNFRDGGLFF. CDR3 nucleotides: TGTGCCAGCAGCAAAAACTTCAGGGACGGGGGGCTGTTTTTT.

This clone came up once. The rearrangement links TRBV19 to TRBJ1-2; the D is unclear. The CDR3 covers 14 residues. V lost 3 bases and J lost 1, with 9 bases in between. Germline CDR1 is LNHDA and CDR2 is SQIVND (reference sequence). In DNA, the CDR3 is TGTGCCAGTAGTATGGCAGGCCTTAACTATGGCTACACCTTC. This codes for CASSMAGLNYGYTF.

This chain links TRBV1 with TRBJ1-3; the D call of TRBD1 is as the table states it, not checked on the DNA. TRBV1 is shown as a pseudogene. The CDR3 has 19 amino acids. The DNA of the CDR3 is TGCACCAGCAGCCCCAAGGGGACAGACCCCTCATACTCTGGAAACACCATATATTTT. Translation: CTSSPKGTDPSYSGNTIYF.